Below are 8 T cell receptor beta chains sequenced from a single sample in a study of blood T cell repertoires in COVID-19. The method was immunoSEQ multiplex PCR; TCRdb's version includes in-frame clones alone and lacks a portion of them. Among more than 150,000 clones listed, approximately 80% were seen once. The specimen sequenced was peripheral blood. The receptor set was obtained from a woman of 80 years or more with COVID-19, enrolled during active disease.

The chain has TRBV11-3 and TRBJ1-2; D gene unclear. The V and J ends lost 0 bases and 3 bases respectively, with 26 bases between them. The CDR3 runs 20 residues. Germline CDR1 and CDR2: SGHNT and YENEEA. CDR3 sequence reads: CASSLEPGHARGLQDYGYTF. The CDR3 region has the DNA TGTGCCAGCAGCTTAGAACCTGGTCATGCGCGCGGCCTCCAAGACTATGGCTACACCTTC.

There are a few counts of this clone. The chain couples TRBV18 to TRBJ1-3; D possibly corresponds to TRBD1 (6 bases). Trimming took off 3 bases at V and 3 bases at J, with 12 bases between the two ends. Germline V gene lookup returns CDR1 KGHSH and CDR2 LQKENI. This CDR3 has 15 residues. CDR3 in DNA: TGTGCCAGCTCACCGGACAGACTTATTGGAAACACCATATATTTT. It specifies CASSPDRLIGNTIYF.

V is TRBV30 and J is TRBJ2-3; 9 bases are a match to TRBD2. CDR1 is GTSNPN and CDR2 is SVGIG in the germline V gene (reference sequence). The CDR3 length is 14 residues. V was pared by 4 bases and J by 0 bases, with 2 bases of the junction left unmatched. The chain's CDR3 is CAWNLAGSTDTQYF. The CDR3 bases are TGTGCCTGGAATCTAGCGGGGAGCACAGATACGCAGTATTTT.

The chain joins TRBV6-2 or TRBV6-3 to TRBJ1-5; TRBD1 is a possible D gene (6 bases). The CDR3 consists of 14 residues. The V and J ends lost 5 bases and 6 bases respectively, with 14 bases between them. Germline V gives CDR1 MNHEY, CDR2 SVGEGT. CDR3 amino acids: CASSSPGGAQPQHF. The CDR3 DNA is TGTGCCAGCAGTAGCCCTGGGGGGGCTCAGCCCCAGCATTTT.

In DNA, the CDR3 is TGTGCCAGCAGCTTTGGACAGGGGCTATATGGCTACACCTTC. It codes for CASSFGQGLYGYTF. V usage is TRBV7-9 and J usage is TRBJ1-2; the match to TRBD1 covers 9 bases. This CDR3 contains 14 residues. Germline V gene sequence: CDR1 SEHNR, CDR2 FQNEAQ (reference sequence). The trim removed 3 bases at V and 5 bases at J, leaving 4 bases unmatched.

The J gene is TRBJ2-6, the V gene TRBV5-4; 7 nucleotides line up with TRBD2. After removal of 4 bases from V and 1 base from J, the junction contained 11 bases not matched to a gene. The CDR3 spans 18 residues. The germline gives CDR1 SGHNT, CDR2 YYREEE (reference sequence). This chain's CDR3 is CASSPGGGIGSGANVLTF. CDR3 bases: TGTGCCAGCAGCCCGGGAGGAGGGATCGGTTCTGGGGCCAACGTCCTGACTTTC.

Here the CDR3 reads CAWSGLLSSSGNTIYF. The DNA for the CDR3 is TGTGCCTGGAGTGGTCTTCTGTCGAGCTCTGGAAACACCATATATTTT. The chain carries TRBV30 and TRBJ1-3; D gene ambiguous. CDR3 size: 16 residues. CDR1 is GTSNPN, CDR2 SVGIG, per germline (reference sequence). Deletions cut 1 base from V and 0 bases from J, with 13 bases between.

The rearrangement joins TRBV6-5 to TRBJ1-6; D is possibly TRBD1 (6 bases). V gave up 6 bases and J gave up 5 bases, with 14 bases separating them. CDR3 length: 15 amino acids. Germline V gene lookup returns CDR1 MNHEY and CDR2 SVGAGI. In DNA, the CDR3 is TGTGCCAGCAGAGCCGGGACAAGCCATAATTCACCCCTCCACTTT. Protein: CASRAGTSHNSPLHF.